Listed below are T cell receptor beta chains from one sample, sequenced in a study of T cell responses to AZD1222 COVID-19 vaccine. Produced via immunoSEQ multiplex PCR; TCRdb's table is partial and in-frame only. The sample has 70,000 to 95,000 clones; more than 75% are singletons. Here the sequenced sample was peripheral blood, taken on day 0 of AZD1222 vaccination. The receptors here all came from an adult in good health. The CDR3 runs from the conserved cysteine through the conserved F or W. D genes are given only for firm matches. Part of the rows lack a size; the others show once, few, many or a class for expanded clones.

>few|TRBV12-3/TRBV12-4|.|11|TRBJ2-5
TGTGCCAGCAGTTTTGGAGAGACCCAGTACTTC
CASSFGETQYF
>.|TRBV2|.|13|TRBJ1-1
TGTGCCAGCAGTACAGACAGCAACACTGAAGCTTTCTTT
CASSTDSNTEAFF
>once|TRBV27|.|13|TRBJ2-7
TGTGCCAGCAGAGCTGGCGGTCCCTACGAGCAGTACTTC
CASRAGGPYEQYF
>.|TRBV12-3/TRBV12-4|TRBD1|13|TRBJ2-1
TGTGCCAGCAGTTTTCAGGGGGTGGGTGAGCAGTTCTTC
CASSFQGVGEQFF
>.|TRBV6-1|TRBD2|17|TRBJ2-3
TGTGCCAGCAGTGACCGCAGTAGCGGGAGGGCCCCAGATACGCAGTATTTT
CASSDRSSGRAPDTQYF
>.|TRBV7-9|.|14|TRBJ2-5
TGTGCCAGCAGCCCCGGGGTCAGGCCCGGGGCCCAGTACTTC
CASSPGVRPGAQYF
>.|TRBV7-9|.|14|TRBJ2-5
TGTGCCAGCAGCTTAATGGCCCACGAGGAGACCCAGTACTTC
CASSLMAHEETQYF
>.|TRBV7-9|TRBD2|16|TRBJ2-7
TGTGCCAGCAGTCCTCTGGGGGGACTAGCGTCCTACGAGCAGTACTTC
CASSPLGGLASYEQYF
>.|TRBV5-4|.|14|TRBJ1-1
TGTGCCAGCAGCGTCGGACAGATGGCGGTCGAAGCTTTCTTT
CASSVGQMAVEAFF
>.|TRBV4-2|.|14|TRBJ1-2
TGTGCCAGCAGCCCAGGGCGAGGAAGGAATGGCTACACCTTC
CASSPGRGRNGYTF
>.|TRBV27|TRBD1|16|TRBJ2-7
TGTGCCAGCAGGGGGGGTCCCGGGACAGGGATATACGAGCAGTACTTC
CASRGGPGTGIYEQYF
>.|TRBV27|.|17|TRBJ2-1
TGTGCCAGCAGTTTATGGCGGGACGTTTCCTCCTACAATGAGCAGTTCTTC
CASSLWRDVSSYNEQFF
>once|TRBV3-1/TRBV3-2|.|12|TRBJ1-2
TGTGCCAGCAGCCAAGACAGGTATGGCTACACCTTC
CASSQDRYGYTF
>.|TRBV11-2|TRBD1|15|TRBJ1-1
TGTGCCAGCAGCTCCCTCCGGGACAGGGTCGCTGAAGCTTTCTTT
CASSSLRDRVAEAFF
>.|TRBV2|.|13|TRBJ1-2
TGTGCCAGCAGTGACAAGGAGACAACCGGCTACACCTTC
CASSDKETTGYTF
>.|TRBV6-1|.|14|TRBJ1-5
TGTGCCAGCAGTGAATACAGGGGCAATCAGCCCCAGCATTTT
CASSEYRGNQPQHF
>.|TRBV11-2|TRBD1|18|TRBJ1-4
TGTGCCAGCAGCAAAGGGACAGCCTCCTCTTTCACTAATGAAAAACTGTTTTTT
CASSKGTASSFTNEKLFF
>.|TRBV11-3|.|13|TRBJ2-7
TGTGCCAGCAGCTTGGAGGGTTCCTACGAGCAGTACTTC
CASSLEGSYEQYF
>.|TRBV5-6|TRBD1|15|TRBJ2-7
TGTGCCACCGGAGCCGGGACAGGGGATCTCGGCGAGCAGTACTTC
CATGAGTGDLGEQYF
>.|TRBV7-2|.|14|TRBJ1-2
TGTGCCAGCAGTTTGCAGGGTGGAGGCTATGGCTACACCTTC
CASSLQGGGYGYTF
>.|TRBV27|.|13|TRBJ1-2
TGTGCCAGCAGTCCCTGGGCCGGCGATGGCTACACCTTC
CASSPWAGDGYTF
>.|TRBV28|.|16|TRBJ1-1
TGTGCCAGCAGTTCCCCTACCAGGGTTGCAAACACTGAAGCTTTCTTT
CASSSPTRVANTEAFF
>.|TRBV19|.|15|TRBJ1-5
TGTGCCAGTAGTGTCGGGACAAGTAGCAATCAGCCCCAGCATTTT
CASSVGTSSNQPQHF
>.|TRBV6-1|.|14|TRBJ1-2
TGTGCCAGCAGTGAAGACAGGGAGGACTATGGCTACACCTTC
CASSEDREDYGYTF
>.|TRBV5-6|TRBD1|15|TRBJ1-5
TGTGCCAGCAGCAACGACAGGGGACGGGGTCAGCCCCAGCATTTT
CASSNDRGRGQPQHF
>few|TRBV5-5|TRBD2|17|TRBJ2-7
TGTGCCAGCAGCCCATCCCCGTCGATAGCGGGTGACTACGAGCAGTACTTC
CASSPSPSIAGDYEQYF
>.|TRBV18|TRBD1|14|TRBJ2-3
TGTGCCAGCTCACCCGACAGGGGCCGAGATACGCAGTATTTT
CASSPDRGRDTQYF
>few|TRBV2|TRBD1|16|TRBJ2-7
TGTGCCAGCAGTTCGAGAACAGGGGCCAGCTCCTACGAGCAGTACTTC
CASSSRTGASSYEQYF
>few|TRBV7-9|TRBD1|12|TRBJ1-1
TGTGCCAGCAGCTCAGGGGACAGGGGAGCTTTCTTT
CASSSGDRGAFF
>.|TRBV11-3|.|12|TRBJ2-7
TGTGCCAGCAGCTTACGATCCTACGAGCAGTACTTC
CASSLRSYEQYF
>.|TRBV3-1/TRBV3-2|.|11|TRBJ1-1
TGTGCCAGCAGCCATGAGAAGGGTTCTTTCTTT
CASSHEKGSFF
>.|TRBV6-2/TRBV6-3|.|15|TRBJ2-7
TGTGCCAGCAGTTCACAGGGTCCTTACTCCTACGAGCAGTACTTC
CASSSQGPYSYEQYF
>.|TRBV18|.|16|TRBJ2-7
TGTGCCAGCTCACCACACCCTATTGCGTCTTTGTACGAGCAGTACTTC
CASSPHPIASLYEQYF
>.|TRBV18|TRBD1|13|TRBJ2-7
TGTGCCAGTTCGGGACAGGGCAAGTTCGAGCAGTACTTC
CASSGQGKFEQYF
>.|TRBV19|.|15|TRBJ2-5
TGTGCCAGTAGTGGCCTACAGAGATCTACCGAGACCCAGTACTTC
CASSGLQRSTETQYF
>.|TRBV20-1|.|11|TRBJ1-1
TGCAGTGTCAGGGGCGACACTGAAGCTTTCTTT
CSVRGDTEAFF
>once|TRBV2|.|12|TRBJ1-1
TGTGCCAGCGGGGAGGAAGAGACTGAAGCTTTCTTT
CASGEEETEAFF
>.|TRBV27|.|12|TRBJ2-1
TGTGCCAGCAGATTCCTACGGGGGGAGCAGTTCTTC
CASRFLRGEQFF
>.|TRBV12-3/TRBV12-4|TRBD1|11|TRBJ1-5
TGTGCCAGCAGTTTTGACAGGGTACTCTTTTTT
CASSFDRVLFF
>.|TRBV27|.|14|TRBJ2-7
TGTGCCAGCAGTAAACTGACAGGGAGGTACGAGCAGTACTTC
CASSKLTGRYEQYF
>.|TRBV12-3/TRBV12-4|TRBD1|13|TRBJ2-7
TGTGCCAGCAGTGCCAGTCGGCGGGACAGGGGCGATTTC
CASSASRRDRGDF
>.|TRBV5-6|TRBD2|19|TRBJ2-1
TGTGCCAGCAGCCCCCTGGTCCTAGCGGGACTAAGCTCCTACAATGAGCAGTTCTTC
CASSPLVLAGLSSYNEQFF
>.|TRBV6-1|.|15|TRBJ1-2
TGTGCCAGCAGTGATTCCCCCCCAAACAGCTATGGCTACACCTTC
CASSDSPPNSYGYTF
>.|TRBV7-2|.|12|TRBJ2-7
TGTGCCAGCTCAAGGGGGGGATACGAGCAGTACTTC
CASSRGGYEQYF
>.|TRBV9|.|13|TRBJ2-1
TGTGCCAGCAGTCAGGGGCTCTACAATGAGCAGTTCTTC
CASSQGLYNEQFF
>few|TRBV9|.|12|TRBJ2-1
TGTGCCAGCAGCGGGATCTCCCTTGTGCAGTTCTTC
CASSGISLVQFF
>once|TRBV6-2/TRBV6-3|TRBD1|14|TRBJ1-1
TGTGCCAGCAGTTTGAGACAGGGGGTCACTGAAGCTTTCTTT
CASSLRQGVTEAFF
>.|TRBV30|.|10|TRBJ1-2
TGTGCCTGGAGTAACTATGGCTACACCTTC
CAWSNYGYTF
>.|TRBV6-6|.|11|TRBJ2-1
TGTGCCAGCAGTTACGAGGACTTCCAGTTCTTC
CASSYEDFQFF
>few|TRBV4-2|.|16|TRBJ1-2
TGTGCCAGCAGCCAAGATCACGGTCAATCGATATATGGCTACACCTTC
CASSQDHGQSIYGYTF
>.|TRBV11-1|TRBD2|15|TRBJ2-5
TGTGCCAGCAGCTTCATAAGCGGGAGGCAAGAGACCCAGTACTTC
CASSFISGRQETQYF
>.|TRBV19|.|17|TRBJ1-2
TGTGCCAGTAGTATAAGGTCCCCCCCGACAGAGAGTTATGGCTACACCTTC
CASSIRSPPTESYGYTF
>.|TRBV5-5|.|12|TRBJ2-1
TGTGCCAGCAGCGTTACCGGGGGTGAGCAGTTCTTC
CASSVTGGEQFF
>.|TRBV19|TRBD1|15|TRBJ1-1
TGTGCCAGTAGTTCCCGGGACAGGAGGATGACTGAAGCTTTCTTT
CASSSRDRRMTEAFF
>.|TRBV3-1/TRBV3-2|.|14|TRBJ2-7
TGTGCCAGCAGCCAAGATGGGGGACCTCTCGAGCAGTACTTC
CASSQDGGPLEQYF
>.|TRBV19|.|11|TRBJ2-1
TGTGCCAGTAGTTCCGCTAGGGCGCGGTTCTTC
CASSSARARFF
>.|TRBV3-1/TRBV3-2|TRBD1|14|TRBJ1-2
TGTGCCAGCAGCCTGCAGGGGGCCCTCTATGGCTACACCTTC
CASSLQGALYGYTF
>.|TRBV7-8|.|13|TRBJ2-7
TGTGCCAGCAGCTCACAGCCGCCCTACGAGCAGTACTTC
CASSSQPPYEQYF
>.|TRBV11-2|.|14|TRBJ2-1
TGTGCCAGCAGCGAGGGCGTGCGGGACAATGAGCAGTTCTTC
CASSEGVRDNEQFF
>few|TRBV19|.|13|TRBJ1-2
TGTGCCAGTAGTACTGGCAGGATCTATGGCTACACCTTC
CASSTGRIYGYTF